This T cell receptor (beta chain) came from a study of blood T cell repertoires in COVID-19. Profiling relied on immunoSEQ multiplex PCR, and the TCRdb table lists in-frame clones only, not all of them. The sample has fewer than 350,000 clones, approximately 92% seen once. This CDR3 is built from 16 residues. Trimming at V came to 3 bases and at J to 7 bases, leaving 10 bases not matched to a gene. Germline values: CDR1 MDHEN, CDR2 SYDVKM. This sequence joins TRBV28 and TRBJ2-1; 9 positions agree with TRBD2. Sequenced material: peripheral blood. The receptor's source is a woman aged 25 to 45 with COVID-19, enrolled during active disease. CDR3 DNA: TGTGCCAGCAGTTTTTGGTTAGCGGGAGCGCATAATGAGCAGTTCTTC. Protein sequence: CASSFWLAGAHNEQFF.